Shown below are 22 T cell receptor beta chains from a single sample sequenced in a study of blood T cell repertoires in COVID-19. Data came from immunoSEQ multiplex PCR; TCRdb stores just in-frame clones and leaves some out. Of some 150,000 clones in the sample, around 80% were seen once. The sample consisted of peripheral blood. These receptors were obtained from a human donor in a cohort sampled during active COVID-19.

The chain employs TRBV19 and TRBJ2-5, with 8 nucleotides matching TRBD1. The CDR3 totals 15 residues. CDR1 is LNHDA, CDR2 SQIVND, per germline (reference sequence). V shed 5 bases and J 5 bases; nucleotides not matched to a gene: 10. The CDR3, as DNA: TGTGCCAGTAGTGTTCTTACAGGGGGTAGGGAGACCCAGTACTTC. Translated: CASSVLTGGRETQYF. The full variable domain, in which reference TRBV19 and TRBJ2-5 provide the parts outside the CDR3, is DGGITQSPKYLFRKEGQNVTLSCEQNLNHDAMYWYRQDPGQGLRLIYYSQIVNDFQKGDIAEGYSVSREKKESFPLTVTSAQKNPTAFYLCASSVLTGGRETQYFGPGTRLLVL.

Of note for this clone: Other DNA sequences within the sample encode an identical CDR3. This rearrangement joins TRBV9 to TRBJ1-5; 7 nucleotides agree with TRBD1. Germline assignment: CDR1 SGDLS and CDR2 YYNGEE. The CDR3 extends over 15 amino acids. V was pared by 3 bases and J by 2 bases, with 5 bases of the junction left unmatched. The CDR3 loop reads CASSGQGSGNQPQHF. CDR3 sequence (DNA): TGTGCCAGCAGCGGACAGGGTTCAGGCAATCAGCCCCAGCATTTT.

The V call is TRBV6-5, the J call TRBJ2-1, with 7 bases lining up with TRBD2. V shed 6 bases, J shed 0 bases, and the junction held 5 bases outside the gene matches. CDR1 is MNHEY and CDR2 is SVGAGI in the germline V gene. This CDR3 comprises 15 residues. In nucleotides, the CDR3 is TGTGCCAGCAGGCCCGGACTAGGCTCCTACAATGAGCAGTTCTTC. It yields the protein CASRPGLGSYNEQFF.

The V and J genes are TRBV6-5 and TRBJ2-7; maybe TRBD2 (6 bases). CDR3 length: 15 residues. Looked up from germline, CDR1 is MNHEY and CDR2 is SVGAGI. V lost 6 bases, J lost 2 bases, and 17 bases lay in between. The CDR3 is CASSPPRGIAYEQYF. CDR3 nucleotide sequence: TGTGCCAGCAGCCCCCCCCGGGGGATCGCCTACGAGCAGTACTTC.

This clone was seen more than once but under ten times. The rearrangement links TRBV9 to TRBJ2-1; 9 bases map to TRBD1. The V segment lost 0 bases and the J segment 6 bases; nucleotides outside the gene matches: 7. The germline V gene encodes CDR1 SGDLS and CDR2 YYNGEE. The CDR3 spans 16 residues. Here the CDR3 DNA reads TGTGCCAGCAGCGTAGAGGACAGGGGTTGGTTCAATGAGCAGTTCTTC. Protein sequence: CASSVEDRGWFNEQFF.

This clone has just a few counts. This chain uses TRBV7-2 with TRBJ1-4; 8 bases align to TRBD1. This CDR3 has 16 residues. Trimming removed 0 bases from V and 5 bases from J; junction bases left unmatched: 5. CDR1 is SGHTA and CDR2 is FQGNSA in the germline V gene. CDR3 bases: TGTGCCAGCAGCTTAGCAGGGACAGGCGGCAATGAAAAACTGTTTTTT. This sequence encodes CASSLAGTGGNEKLFF.

This clone was seen ten or more times. CDR3 protein: CASSSGPGQGRMPLHF. The CDR3, as DNA: TGTGCCAGCAGTTCTGGACCGGGACAGGGAAGAATGCCCCTCCACTTT. This chain connects TRBV28 to TRBJ1-6; 9 bases fit TRBD1. The ends lost 4 bases at V and 13 bases at J; junction bases unmatched: 14. The CDR3 runs 16 residues. Germline V gene data show CDR1 as MDHEN and CDR2 as SYDVKM.

A few counts support this clone. The chain carries TRBV11-2 and TRBJ1-1; the D is unclear. The CDR3 has 14 residues. The germline CDR1 and CDR2 sequences are SGHAT and FQNNGV. V shed 6 bases and J shed 0 bases, with 11 bases lying between them. CDR3 loop: CASREAEVNTEAFF. In DNA, the CDR3 is TGTGCCAGCAGAGAAGCTGAAGTGAACACTGAAGCTTTCTTT. Combining the CDR3 with reference TRBV11-2 and TRBJ1-1 gives the whole variable domain EAGVAQSPRYKIIEKRQSVAFWCNPISGHATLYWYQQILGQGPKLLIQFQNNGVVDDSQLPKDRFSAERLKGVDSTLKIQPAKLEDSAVYLCASREAEVNTEAFFGQGTRLTVV.

The chain links TRBV7-3 to TRBJ2-1; 10 bases map to TRBD1. Germline CDR1 reads SGHTA; CDR2 reads FQGTGA. Trimming removed 5 bases from V and 2 bases from J; junction bases left unmatched: 3. CDR3 size: 15 residues. CDR3 in DNA: TGTGCCAGCAGCCGGGACAGGGGCACCTACAATGAGCAGTTCTTC. Its translation is CASSRDRGTYNEQFF.

The chain recombines TRBV19 with TRBJ1-5; no firm D call. The CDR3 spans 15 residues. Germline assignment: CDR1 LNHDA and CDR2 SQIVND (reference sequence). Trimming took off 1 base at V and 0 bases at J, with 7 bases between the two ends. The CDR3 is CASSIGFGSNQPQHF. The DNA of the CDR3 is TGTGCCAGTAGTATAGGCTTCGGTAGCAATCAGCCCCAGCATTTT.

The chain has TRBV24-1 and TRBJ1-5; D is unclear. There are 12 residues in the CDR3. V was shortened by 7 bases and J by 2 bases, with 5 bases between the two germline ends. Germline V CDR1 and CDR2: KGHDR, SFDVKD. Here the CDR3 reads CATSQGNQPQHF. The CDR3 DNA is TGTGCCACCAGCCAGGGCAATCAGCCCCAGCATTTT.

The chain combines TRBV5-1 with TRBJ2-3, with D maybe TRBD2 (6 bases). Per the germline V gene, CDR1 is SGHRS and CDR2 is YFSETQ. With 1 base removed from V and 2 bases from J, the gap between germline ends came to 14 bases. This CDR3 has 16 residues. The CDR3 DNA reads TGCGCCAGCAGCTTGCAGGGCGGGGCCCTCACAGATACGCAGTATTTT. Protein sequence: CASSLQGGALTDTQYF.

V gene TRBV28 combines with J gene TRBJ2-5, with 9 bases matching TRBD2. CDR3 size: 14 residues. The ends lost 2 bases at V and 4 bases at J; junction bases unmatched: 2. Germline V gene data show CDR1 as MDHEN and CDR2 as SYDVKM. CDR3 sequence (DNA): TGTGCCAGCAGTTTAGCGGGGGGGCTAGAGACCCAGTACTTC. Translation: CASSLAGGLETQYF.

A single count supports this clone. The J gene is TRBJ1-1, the V gene TRBV30; D ambiguous. There are 11 residues in the CDR3. The germline V gene has CDR1 GTSNPN and CDR2 SVGIG (reference sequence). The germline V and J ends were trimmed by 4 bases and 5 bases, with 8 bases remaining between them. CDR3 sequence: CAWKWRTEAFF. CDR3 coding DNA: TGTGCCTGGAAGTGGAGGACTGAAGCTTTCTTT.

The rearrangement joins TRBV30 to TRBJ1-4, with a possible D match to TRBD1 (5 bases). CDR3 length: 14 amino acids. Germline-derived CDR1 and CDR2 are GTSNPN and SVGIG (reference sequence). V lost 3 bases and J 7 bases, leaving 15 bases between the germline ends. CDR3 bases: TGTGCCTGGAGCCGGAGCCACGGGGGTGAAAAACTGTTTTTT. It translates to CAWSRSHGGEKLFF. Based on the CDR3 plus reference TRBV30 and TRBJ1-4, the full variable domain is SQTIHQWPATLVQPVGSPLSLECTVEGTSNPNLYWYRQAAGRGLQLLFYSVGIGQISSEVPQNLSASRPQDRQFILSSKKLLLSDSGFYLCAWSRSHGGEKLFFGSGTQLSVL.

CDR3 sequence reads: CASSLTGTTGLFF. Here the CDR3 DNA reads TGCGCCAGCAGCTTAACCGGGACGACAGGTTTGTTCTTC. This chain connects TRBV5-1 to TRBJ2-1; the D gene is possibly TRBD1 (6 bases). Between the trimmed V and J ends, which lost 2 bases and 15 bases, there was a span of 18 bases. Germline CDR1 SGHRS, CDR2 YFSETQ. The CDR3 extends over 13 amino acids.

The chain joins TRBV6-2 or TRBV6-3 to TRBJ1-5; D gene uncertain. The germline gives CDR1 MNHEY, CDR2 SVGEGT. This CDR3 is 14 amino acids long. V gave up 4 bases and J gave up 3 bases, with 10 bases separating them. Here the CDR3 reads CASSLREFNQPQHF. CDR3 coding DNA: TGTGCCAGCAGTTTACGGGAATTCAATCAGCCCCAGCATTTT.

This chain connects TRBV4-1 to TRBJ2-7; D may be TRBD1 (5 bases). CDR3 length: 16 residues. CDR1 is MGHRA and CDR2 is YSYEKL in the germline V gene. The germline V and J ends were trimmed by 4 bases and 0 bases, with 16 bases remaining between them. CDR3 in amino acids: CASSRMMGLSSYEQYF. CDR3 nucleotides: TGCGCCAGCAGCCGAATGATGGGGCTGAGCTCCTACGAGCAGTACTTC.

This sequence joins TRBV4-2 and TRBJ2-7, with 9 bases fitting TRBD1. Trimming cost V 4 bases and J 2 bases; bases outside gene matches: 3. There are 14 residues in the CDR3. Per germline, CDR1 LGHNA and CDR2 YNFKEQ. For the CDR3, the DNA is TGTGCCAGCAGCCGGGGACAGGGCCCCTACGAGCAGTACTTC. This sequence encodes CASSRGQGPYEQYF.

The V and J genes are TRBV28 and TRBJ1-5; no clear D. Germline V lookup: CDR1 MDHEN, CDR2 SYDVKM. V was pared by 3 bases and J by 0 bases, with 9 bases between. This CDR3 contains 15 residues. The CDR3 protein is CASSFRGYSNQPQHF. As DNA, the CDR3 is TGTGCCAGCAGTTTTAGAGGTTATAGCAATCAGCCCCAGCATTTT.

The chain links TRBV30 to TRBJ1-6; maybe TRBD1 (5 bases). CDR1 GTSNPN and CDR2 SVGIG come from the germline V gene (reference sequence). The CDR3 length is 18 residues. The V end lost 4 bases, the J end lost 3 bases, and 22 bases lay between the germline ends. The CDR3 coding sequence is TGTGCCTGGAAAACGGGTGGGGCCAGGCATTTCTATAATTCACCCCTCCACTTT. It yields the protein CAWKTGGARHFYNSPLHF.

The rearrangement uses TRBV9 and TRBJ2-3, with D possibly TRBD1 on 7 matching bases. CDR3 length equals 14 residues. CDR1 is SGDLS and CDR2 is YYNGEE in the germline V gene. Trimming took off 5 bases at V and 7 bases at J, with 17 bases between the two ends. The chain's CDR3 is CASSGQGGMYTQYF. The DNA for the CDR3 is TGTGCCAGCAGTGGGCAGGGGGGAATGTATACGCAGTATTTT.